This TCR beta chain was identified in a study of human T cells and chemical hapten exposure. Background on the study: Patients had diphenylcyclopropenone applied to the scalp weekly throughout the approximately 25-week study. Points from the study as a whole: Significantly greater numbers of large CDR3 similarity clusters came from expanded TCRs than from controls. TCRs at a frequency above 1 in 1000 stayed unchanged with DPC sensitization.

For the library, individual cDNA molecules each received unique molecular identifiers. One entry per CDR3 protein, called by TCRdb with MiXCR from the RACE reads. The sample has about 110,000 distinct CDR3 sequences; around 12% are singletons. Per the germline V gene, CDR1 is MNHEY and CDR2 is SVGEGT. This CDR3 is 17 amino acids long. After removal of 2 bases from V and 1 base from J, the junction contained 10 bases not matched to a gene. Time point in this sample: pre-sensitization, week 0. Treatment: therapeutic diphenylcyclopropenone sensitization with weekly scalp DPC. This clonotype has just a few counts. No antigen is known for it.

The chain is built from TRBV6-2 or TRBV6-3 and TRBJ2-5, with 7 bases lining up with TRBD2. This TCR came from a woman in her 50s with alopecia areata. Some clones in this sample may be carry-over from other donors' samples. The material sequenced was whole blood, taken in connection with sensitization to the hapten diphenylcyclopropenone (DPC). The CDR3, as DNA: TGTGCCAGCAGTTACAACCCATCAGCGGGGACCCAAGAGACCCAGTACTTC. As protein: CASSYNPSAGTQETQYF.